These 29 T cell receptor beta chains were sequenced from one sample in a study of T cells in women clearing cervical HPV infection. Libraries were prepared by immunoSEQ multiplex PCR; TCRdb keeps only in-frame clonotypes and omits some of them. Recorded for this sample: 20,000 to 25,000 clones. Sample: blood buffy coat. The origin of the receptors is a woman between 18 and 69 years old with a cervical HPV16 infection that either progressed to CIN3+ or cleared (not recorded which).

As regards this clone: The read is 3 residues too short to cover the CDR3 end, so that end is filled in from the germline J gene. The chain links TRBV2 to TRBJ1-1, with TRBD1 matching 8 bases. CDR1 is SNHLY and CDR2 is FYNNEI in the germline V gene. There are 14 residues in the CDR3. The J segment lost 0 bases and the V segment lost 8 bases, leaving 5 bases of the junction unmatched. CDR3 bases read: TGTGCCAGCGAGGACAGGGAGATGAACACTGAA. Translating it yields CASEDREMNTE. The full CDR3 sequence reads CASEDREMNTEAFF.

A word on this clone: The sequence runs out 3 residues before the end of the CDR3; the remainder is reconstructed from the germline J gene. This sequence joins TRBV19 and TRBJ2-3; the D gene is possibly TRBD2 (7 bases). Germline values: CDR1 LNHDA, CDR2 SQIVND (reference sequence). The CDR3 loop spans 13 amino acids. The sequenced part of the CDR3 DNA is TGTGCCAGTACTGGGGGGGCGCATCAGCCG. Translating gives CASTGGAHQP. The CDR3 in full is CASTGGAHQPQYF.

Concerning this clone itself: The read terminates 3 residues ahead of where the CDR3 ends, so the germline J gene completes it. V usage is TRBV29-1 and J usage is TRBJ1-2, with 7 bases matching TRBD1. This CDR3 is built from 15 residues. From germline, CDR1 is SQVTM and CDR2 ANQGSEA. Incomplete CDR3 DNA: TGCAGCGTTGGTAGGGTGTACAGGGGACTAGGAGGC. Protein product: CSVGRVYRGLGG. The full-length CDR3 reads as CSVGRVYRGLGGYTF.

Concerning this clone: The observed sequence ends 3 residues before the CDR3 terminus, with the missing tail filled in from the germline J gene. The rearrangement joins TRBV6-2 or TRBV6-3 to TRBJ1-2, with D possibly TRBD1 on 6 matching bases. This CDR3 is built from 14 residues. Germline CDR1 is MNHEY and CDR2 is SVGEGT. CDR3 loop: CASSDQGLEDTYTF. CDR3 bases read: TGTGCCAGCAGTGATCAGGGGTTGGAGGATACC.

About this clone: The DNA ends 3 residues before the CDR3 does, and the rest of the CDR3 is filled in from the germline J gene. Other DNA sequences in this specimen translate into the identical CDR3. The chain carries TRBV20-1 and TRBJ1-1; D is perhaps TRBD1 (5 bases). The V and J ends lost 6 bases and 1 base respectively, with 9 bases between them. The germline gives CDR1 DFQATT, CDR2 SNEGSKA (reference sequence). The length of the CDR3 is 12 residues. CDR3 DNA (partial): TGCAGTGCCGTGGGGGGGAACACTGAA. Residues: CSAVGGNTE. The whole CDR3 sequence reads CSAVGGNTEAFF.

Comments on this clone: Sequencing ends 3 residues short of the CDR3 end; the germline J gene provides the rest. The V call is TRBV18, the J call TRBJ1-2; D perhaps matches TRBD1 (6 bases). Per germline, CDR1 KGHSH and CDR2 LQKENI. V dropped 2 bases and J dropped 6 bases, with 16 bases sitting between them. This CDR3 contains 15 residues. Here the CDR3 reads CASSPIAQQGNGYTF. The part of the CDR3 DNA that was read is TGTGCCAGCTCACCAATAGCGCAACAGGGTAATGGC.

The part of the CDR3 DNA that was read is TGTGCCAGCAGGCCCGGCGGGGGCACAGATACG. It is translated as CASRPGGGTDT. The CDR3, in full, reads CASRPGGGTDTQYF. This rearrangement joins TRBV12-3 or TRBV12-4 to TRBJ2-3, with D perhaps matching TRBD2 (6 bases). The CDR3 is cut off 3 residues early in the read; its end comes from the germline J gene. This CDR3 is 14 amino acids long. With 6 bases removed from V and 1 base from J, the gap between germline ends came to 11 bases.

The CDR3 bases that were read are TGCAGTGCTAGAAAGGCAGGGATGAATCAGCCG. Amino acids: CSARKAGMNQP. The complete CDR3 sequence is CSARKAGMNQPQYF. The chain recombines TRBV20-1 with TRBJ2-3; D may be TRBD1 (5 bases). The missing CDR3 end, 3 residues past where the read stops, is filled in from the germline J gene. The CDR3 is 14 residues long. Germline CDR1 reads DFQATT; CDR2 reads SNEGSKA (reference sequence).

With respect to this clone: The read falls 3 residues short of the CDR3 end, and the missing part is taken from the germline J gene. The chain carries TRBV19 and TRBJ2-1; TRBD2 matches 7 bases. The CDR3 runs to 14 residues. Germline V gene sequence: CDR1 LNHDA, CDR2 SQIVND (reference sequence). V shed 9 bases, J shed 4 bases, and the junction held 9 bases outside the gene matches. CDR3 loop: CASHAGGIYNEQFF. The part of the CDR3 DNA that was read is TGTGCCAGCCACGCCGGGGGGATATACAATGAG.

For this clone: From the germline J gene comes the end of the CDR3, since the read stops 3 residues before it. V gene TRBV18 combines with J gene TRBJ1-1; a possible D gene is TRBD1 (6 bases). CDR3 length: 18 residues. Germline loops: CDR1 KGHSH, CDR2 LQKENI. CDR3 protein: CASSPSTGRASGANVAFF. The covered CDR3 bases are TGTGCCAGCTCACCAAGTACAGGGAGGGCCTCTGGGGCCAACGTA.

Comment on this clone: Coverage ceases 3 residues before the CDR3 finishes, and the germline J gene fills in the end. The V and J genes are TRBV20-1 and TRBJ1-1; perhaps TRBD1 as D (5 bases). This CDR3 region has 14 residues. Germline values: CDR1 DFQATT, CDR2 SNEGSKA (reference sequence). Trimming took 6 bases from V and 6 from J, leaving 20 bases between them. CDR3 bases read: TGCAGTGCCGAGGGTTGGGGGGGATGGGCTGAA. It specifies CSAEGWGGWAE. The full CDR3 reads CSAEGWGGWAEAFF.

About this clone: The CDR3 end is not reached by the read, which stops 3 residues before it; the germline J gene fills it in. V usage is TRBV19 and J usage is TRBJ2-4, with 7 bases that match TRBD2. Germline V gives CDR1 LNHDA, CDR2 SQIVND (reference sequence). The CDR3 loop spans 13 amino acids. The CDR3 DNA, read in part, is TGTGCCAGTAGTATACGGGGGGTAGATGGT. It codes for CASSIRGVDG. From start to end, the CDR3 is CASSIRGVDGQYF.

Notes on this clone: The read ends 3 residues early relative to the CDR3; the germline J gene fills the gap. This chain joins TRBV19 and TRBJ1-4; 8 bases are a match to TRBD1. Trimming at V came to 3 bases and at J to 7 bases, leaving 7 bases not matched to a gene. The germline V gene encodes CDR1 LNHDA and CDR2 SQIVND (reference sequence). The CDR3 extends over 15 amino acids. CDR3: CASSIHRGRREKLFF. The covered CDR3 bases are TGTGCCAGTAGTATCCACAGGGGGAGACGTGAAAAA.

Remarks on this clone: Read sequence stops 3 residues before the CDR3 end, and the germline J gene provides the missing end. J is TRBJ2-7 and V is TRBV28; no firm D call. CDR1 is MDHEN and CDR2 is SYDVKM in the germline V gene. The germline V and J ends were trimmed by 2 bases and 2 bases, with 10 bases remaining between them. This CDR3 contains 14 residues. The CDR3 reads CASSLVLGPYEQYF. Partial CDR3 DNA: TGTGCCAGCAGTTTAGTCCTGGGCCCCTACGAG.

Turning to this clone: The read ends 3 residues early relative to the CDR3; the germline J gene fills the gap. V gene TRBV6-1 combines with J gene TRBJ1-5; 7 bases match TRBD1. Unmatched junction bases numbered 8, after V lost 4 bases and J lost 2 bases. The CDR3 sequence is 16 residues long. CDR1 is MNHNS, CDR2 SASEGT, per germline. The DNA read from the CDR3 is TGTGCCAGCAGTGTTGTCACAGGGGCGGGCAATCAGCCC. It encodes CASSVVTGAGNQP. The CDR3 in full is CASSVVTGAGNQPQHF.

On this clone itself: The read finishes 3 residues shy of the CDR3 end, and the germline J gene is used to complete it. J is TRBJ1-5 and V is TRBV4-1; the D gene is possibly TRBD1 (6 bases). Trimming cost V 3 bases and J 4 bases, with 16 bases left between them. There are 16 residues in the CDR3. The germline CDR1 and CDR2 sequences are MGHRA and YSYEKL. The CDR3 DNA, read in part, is TGCGCCAGCAGCCAGGGGGCTGGGACAACAAATCAGCCC. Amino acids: CASSQGAGTTNQP. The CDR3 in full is CASSQGAGTTNQPQHF.

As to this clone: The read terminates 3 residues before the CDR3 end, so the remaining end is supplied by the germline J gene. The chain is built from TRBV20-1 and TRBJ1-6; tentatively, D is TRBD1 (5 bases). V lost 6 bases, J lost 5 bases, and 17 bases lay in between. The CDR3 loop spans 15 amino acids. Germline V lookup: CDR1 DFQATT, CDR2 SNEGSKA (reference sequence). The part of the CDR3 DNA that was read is TGCAGTGCCAGGGCCCCGACAGTTGATAATTCACCC. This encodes CSARAPTVDNSP. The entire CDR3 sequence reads CSARAPTVDNSPLHF.

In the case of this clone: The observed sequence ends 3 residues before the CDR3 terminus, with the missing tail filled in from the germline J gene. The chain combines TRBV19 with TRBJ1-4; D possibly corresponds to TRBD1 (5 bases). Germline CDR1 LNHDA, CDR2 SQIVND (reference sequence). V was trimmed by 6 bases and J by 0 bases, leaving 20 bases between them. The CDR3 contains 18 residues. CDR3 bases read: TGTGCCAGTAGACCCCGAAGAGGGGAGGTCGCAACTAATGAAAAA. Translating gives CASRPRRGEVATNEK. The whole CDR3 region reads CASRPRRGEVATNEKLFF.

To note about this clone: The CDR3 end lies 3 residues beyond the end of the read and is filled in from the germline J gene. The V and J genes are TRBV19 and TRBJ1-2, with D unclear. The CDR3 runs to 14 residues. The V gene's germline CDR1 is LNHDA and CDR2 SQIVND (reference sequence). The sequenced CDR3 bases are TGTGCCAGTAATAGCGGGAGAAAGGTCAATGAC. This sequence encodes CASNSGRKVND. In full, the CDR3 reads CASNSGRKVNDYTF.

CDR3 protein: CASSLVTGATSYEQYF. CDR3 DNA (partial): TGCGCCAGCAGCTTGGTGACAGGAGCCACCTCCTACGAG. The J gene is TRBJ2-7, the V gene TRBV5-1, with D possibly being TRBD1 (6 bases). The read ends 3 residues shy of where the CDR3 ends; the end is completed using the germline J gene. The CDR3 runs to 16 residues. CDR1 and CDR2 from the germline V gene are SGHRS and YFSETQ. V shed 0 bases and J shed 0 bases, with 13 bases lying between them.

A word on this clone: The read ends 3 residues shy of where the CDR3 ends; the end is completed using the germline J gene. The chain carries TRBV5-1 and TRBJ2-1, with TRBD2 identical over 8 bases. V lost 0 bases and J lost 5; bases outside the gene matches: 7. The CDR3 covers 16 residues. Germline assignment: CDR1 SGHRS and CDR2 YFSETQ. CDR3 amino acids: CASSLVIAGWDNEQFF. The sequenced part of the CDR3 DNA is TGCGCCAGCAGCTTGGTCATAGCGGGATGGGACAATGAG. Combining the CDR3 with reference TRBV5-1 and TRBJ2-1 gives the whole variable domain KAGVTQTPRYLIKTRGQQVTLSCSPISGHRSVSWYQQTPGQGLQFLFEYFSETQRNKGNFPGRFSGRQFSNSRSEMNVSTLELGDSALYLCASSLVIAGWDNEQFFGPGTRLTVL.

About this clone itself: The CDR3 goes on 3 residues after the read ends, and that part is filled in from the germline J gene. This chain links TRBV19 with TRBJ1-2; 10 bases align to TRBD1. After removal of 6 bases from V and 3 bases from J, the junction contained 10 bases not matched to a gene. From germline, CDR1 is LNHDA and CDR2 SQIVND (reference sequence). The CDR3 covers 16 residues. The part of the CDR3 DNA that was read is TGTGCCAGTAGCTTGACCGACAGGGGGCTCTACTATGGC. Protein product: CASSLTDRGLYYG. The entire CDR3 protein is CASSLTDRGLYYGYTF.

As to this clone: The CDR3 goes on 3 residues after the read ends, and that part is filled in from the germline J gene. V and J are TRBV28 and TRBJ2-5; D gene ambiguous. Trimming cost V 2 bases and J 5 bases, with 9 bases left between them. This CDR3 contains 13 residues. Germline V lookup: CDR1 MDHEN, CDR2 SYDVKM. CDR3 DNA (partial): TGTGCCAGCAGTTTAACTTTACGGGAGACC. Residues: CASSLTLRET. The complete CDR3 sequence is CASSLTLRETQYF.

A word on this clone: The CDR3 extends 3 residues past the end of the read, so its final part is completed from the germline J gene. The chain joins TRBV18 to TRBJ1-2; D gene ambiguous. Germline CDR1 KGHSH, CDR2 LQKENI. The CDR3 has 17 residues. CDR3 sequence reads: CASSPLPGGIVTDTYTF. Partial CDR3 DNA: TGTGCCAGCTCACCCCTTCCTGGCGGGATCGTCACAGATACC.

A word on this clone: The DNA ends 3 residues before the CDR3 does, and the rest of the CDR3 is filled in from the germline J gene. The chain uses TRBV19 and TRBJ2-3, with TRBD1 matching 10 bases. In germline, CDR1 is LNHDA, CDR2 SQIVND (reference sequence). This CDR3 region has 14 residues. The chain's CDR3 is CASTPGQGQETQYF. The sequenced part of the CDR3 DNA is TGTGCCAGCACTCCGGGACAGGGGCAAGAGACG.

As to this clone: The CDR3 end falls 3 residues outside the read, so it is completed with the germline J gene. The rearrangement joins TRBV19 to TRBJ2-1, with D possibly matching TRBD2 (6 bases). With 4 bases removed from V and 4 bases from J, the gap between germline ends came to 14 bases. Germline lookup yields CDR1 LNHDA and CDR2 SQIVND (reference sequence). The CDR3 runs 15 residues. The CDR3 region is CASSTSEAGYNEQFF. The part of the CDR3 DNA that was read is TGTGCCAGTAGTACTTCTGAGGCGGGATACAATGAG.

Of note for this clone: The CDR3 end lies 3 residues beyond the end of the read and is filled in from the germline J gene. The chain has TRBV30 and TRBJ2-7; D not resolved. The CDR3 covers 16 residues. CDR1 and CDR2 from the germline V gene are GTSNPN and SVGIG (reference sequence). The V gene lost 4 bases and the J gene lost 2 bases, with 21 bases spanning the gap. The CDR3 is CAWNPHSTRQAYEQYF. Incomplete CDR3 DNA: TGTGCCTGGAACCCCCACTCAACCCGACAAGCCTACGAG.

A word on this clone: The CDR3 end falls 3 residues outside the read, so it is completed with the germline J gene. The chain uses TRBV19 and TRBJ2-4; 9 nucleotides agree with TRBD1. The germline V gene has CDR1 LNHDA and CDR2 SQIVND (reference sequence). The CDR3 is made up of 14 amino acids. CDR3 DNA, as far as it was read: TGTGCCACCGAAACAGGGGGCGCCTACTATGGT. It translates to CATETGGAYYG. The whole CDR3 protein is CATETGGAYYGQYF.

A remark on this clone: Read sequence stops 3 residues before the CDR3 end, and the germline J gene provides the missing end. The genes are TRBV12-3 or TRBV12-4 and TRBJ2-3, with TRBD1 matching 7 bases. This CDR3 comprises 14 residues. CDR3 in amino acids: CASSRGDREQPQYF. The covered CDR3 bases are TGTGCCAGCAGCCGCGGCGACAGGGAACAGCCG.